Listed here are 14 T cell receptor beta chains from one sample, sequenced in a study of blood T cell repertoires in COVID-19. TCRdb keeps only in-frame clones here, not all; method: immunoSEQ multiplex PCR. The sample consists of around 300,000 clones, roughly 89% of them appearing once. The sequenced sample was peripheral blood. All receptors come from a woman aged 30 to 39 with active or convalescent COVID-19.

The chain employs TRBV6-2 or TRBV6-3 and TRBJ1-5; D is perhaps TRBD1 (5 bases). V shed 2 bases and J shed 0 bases, with 20 bases lying between them. The germline V gene encodes CDR1 MNHEY and CDR2 SVGEGT. The CDR3 is 19 amino acids. The CDR3 here is CASSYLPGRAAYSNQPQHF. The CDR3 DNA reads as TGTGCCAGCAGTTACCTCCCTGGCAGGGCAGCATATAGCAATCAGCCCCAGCATTTT.

V and J are TRBV6-1 and TRBJ1-2, with D possibly being TRBD1 (5 bases). The CDR3 consists of 14 residues. V gave up 0 bases and J gave up 8 bases, with 13 bases separating them. CDR1 is MNHNS, CDR2 SASEGT, per germline. CDR3 loop: CASSEAPGKGGYTF. For the CDR3, the DNA is TGTGCCAGCAGTGAAGCCCCAGGGAAAGGAGGCTACACCTTC.

This CDR3 reads CASSYPRQGLGPSYNEQFF. DNA of the CDR3: TGTGCCAGCAGTTACCCCCGGCAGGGACTCGGCCCCTCCTACAATGAGCAGTTCTTC. This chain connects TRBV6-2 or TRBV6-3 to TRBJ2-1; D may be TRBD2 (6 bases). V dropped 2 bases and J dropped 0 bases, with 20 bases sitting between them. The CDR3 runs 19 residues. Germline-derived CDR1 and CDR2 are MNHEY and SVGEGT.

J is TRBJ2-5 and V is TRBV4-1; 7 bases fit TRBD1. Germline V gene sequence: CDR1 MGHRA, CDR2 YSYEKL. This CDR3 region has 15 residues. Trimming took 4 bases from V and 2 from J; bases not matched to a gene: 7. DNA of the CDR3: TGCGCCAGCAGCCTCGGGACAGCACCGCAAGAGACCCAGTACTTC. Protein: CASSLGTAPQETQYF.

In DNA, the CDR3 is TGTGCCACGGCCCCGTCCAGGGTTACTAATGAAAAACTGTTTTTT. Residues: CATAPSRVTNEKLFF. This chain uses TRBV6-5 with TRBJ1-4; D possibly corresponds to TRBD1 (5 bases). The CDR3 is 15 amino acids. V dropped 10 bases and J dropped 2 bases, with 17 bases sitting between them. From germline, CDR1 is MNHEY and CDR2 SVGAGI.

This clone has only one observation. The genes are TRBV18 and TRBJ1-1, with 7 bases identical to TRBD1. The CDR3 contains 12 residues. The V and J ends lost 1 base and 12 bases, in that order; junction bases with no gene match: 5. CDR1 and CDR2 from the germline V gene are KGHSH and LQKENI. The CDR3 is CASSPLDRETFF. The CDR3 DNA sequence: TGTGCCAGCTCACCACTAGACAGGGAAACTTTCTTT.

The chain is built from TRBV6-6 and TRBJ2-6, with TRBD1 matching 7 bases. CDR3 length: 15 amino acids. Germline V gene data show CDR1 as MNHNY and CDR2 as SVGAGI (reference sequence). V trimming: 8 bases; J trimming: 0 bases; junction bases outside the gene matches: 4. CDR3: CASDRASSGANVLTF. The CDR3, as DNA: TGTGCCAGCGACAGGGCCAGCTCTGGGGCCAACGTCCTGACTTTC.

This chain connects TRBV27 to TRBJ1-2, with TRBD1 matching over 7 bases. This CDR3 comprises 20 residues. CDR1 is MNHEY and CDR2 is SMNVEV in the germline V gene (reference sequence). J lost 1 base, V lost 4 bases, and 21 bases had no gene match. CDR3: CASSSLPSWDSKALNYGYTF. DNA of the CDR3: TGTGCCAGCAGTTCACTTCCCTCTTGGGACAGCAAAGCTCTTAACTATGGCTACACCTTC.

This clone was observed a single time. This chain connects TRBV15 to TRBJ2-2; D not certain. Per the germline V gene, CDR1 is LNHNV and CDR2 is YYDKDF (reference sequence). The CDR3 is 14 amino acids. Trimming took 0 bases from V and 5 from J, leaving 7 bases between them. The DNA for the CDR3 is TGTGCCACCAGCAGAGATCAGGTTACCGGGGAGCTGTTTTTT. Encoded protein: CATSRDQVTGELFF.

The genes are TRBV23-1 and TRBJ2-2; 8 bases map to TRBD1. TRBV23-1 is given ORF status, its function remaining uncertain. After removal of 2 bases from V and 4 bases from J, the junction contained 12 bases not matched to a gene. The CDR3 length is 18 residues. CDR3 protein: CASSQQMTGVKGTGELFF. CDR3 nucleotides: TGCGCCAGCAGTCAACAGATGACAGGGGTCAAGGGCACCGGGGAGCTGTTTTTT.

The V and J genes are TRBV3-1 (or the pseudogene TRBV3-2) and TRBJ2-7; a weak D match, TRBD1 (6 bases). Trimming removed 3 bases from V and 2 bases from J, with 11 bases in between. CDR1 LGHDT and CDR2 YNNKEL come from the germline V gene (reference sequence). This CDR3 spans 14 amino acids. The CDR3 protein is CASSQGAGTYEQYF. The CDR3 bases are TGTGCCAGCAGCCAGGGGGCAGGGACCTACGAGCAGTACTTC.

V is TRBV15 and J is TRBJ2-3, with 11 bases identical to TRBD1. The CDR3 covers 16 residues. V lost 6 bases, J lost 4 bases, and 9 bases stayed unmatched. Germline assignment: CDR1 LNHNV and CDR2 YYDKDF (reference sequence). As DNA, the CDR3 is TGTGCCACCAGAAACCCGGGACAGGGGGTCGCAGATACGCAGTATTTT. Translation: CATRNPGQGVADTQYF.

This clone was observed a handful of times. V and J are TRBV5-1 and TRBJ1-4, with D maybe TRBD1 (6 bases). V gave up 4 bases and J gave up 0 bases, with 10 bases separating them. This CDR3 region has 15 residues. Germline CDR1 reads SGHRS; CDR2 reads YFSETQ. The CDR3 region is CASSQQGPTNEKLFF. CDR3 DNA sequence: TGCGCCAGCAGCCAACAGGGACCAACTAATGAAAAACTGTTTTTT.

The chain recombines TRBV7-9 with TRBJ2-1; 10 nucleotides agree with TRBD2. There are 16 residues in the CDR3. V lost 5 bases and J lost 7; bases outside the gene matches: 11. Germline V CDR1 and CDR2: SEHNR, FQNEAQ (reference sequence). The CDR3 protein is CASSLRLAGVANEQFF. The CDR3 DNA reads as TGTGCCAGCAGCCTTCGACTAGCGGGTGTCGCTAATGAGCAGTTCTTC.